The T cell receptor beta chain described here comes from a study of PD-L1 blockade in urothelial cancer. Clones were read by immunoSEQ multiplex PCR, and TCRdb kept only the in-frame ones, dropping some. The sample records about 32,000 clones, around 84% being singletons. Sequences were derived from PBMCs, sampled around atezolizumab (anti-PD-L1) treatment. This receptor was obtained from a man in his 60s with urothelial cancer.

The CDR3 loop is CASSKPGLAGSYEQYF. CDR3 coding DNA: TGTGCCAGCAGCAAGCCCGGACTAGCGGGGTCCTACGAGCAGTACTTC. This chain uses TRBV7-9 with TRBJ2-7; 12 nucleotides match TRBD2. The CDR3 spans 16 residues. The junction had 6 bases not matched to a gene; V was cut back by 5 bases and J by 1 base. From germline, CDR1 is SEHNR and CDR2 FQNEAQ (reference sequence).